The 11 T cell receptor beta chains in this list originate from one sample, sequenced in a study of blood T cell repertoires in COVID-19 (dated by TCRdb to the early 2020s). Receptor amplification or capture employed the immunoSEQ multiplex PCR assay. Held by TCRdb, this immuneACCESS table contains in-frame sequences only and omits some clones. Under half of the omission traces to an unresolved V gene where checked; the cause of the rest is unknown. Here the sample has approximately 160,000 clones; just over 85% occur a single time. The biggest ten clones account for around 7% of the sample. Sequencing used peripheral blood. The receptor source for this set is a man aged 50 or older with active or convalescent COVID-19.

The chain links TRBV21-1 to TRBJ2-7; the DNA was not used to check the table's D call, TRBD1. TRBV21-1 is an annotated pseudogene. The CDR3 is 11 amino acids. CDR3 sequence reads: CASSNPTEQYF. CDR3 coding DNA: TGTGCCAGCAGCAATCCCACAGAGCAGTACTTC.

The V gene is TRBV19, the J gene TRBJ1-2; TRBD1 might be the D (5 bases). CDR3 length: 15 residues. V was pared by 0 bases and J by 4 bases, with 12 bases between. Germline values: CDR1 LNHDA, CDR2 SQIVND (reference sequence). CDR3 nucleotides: TGTGCCAGTAGTATAGAAGGCAGGGTGAGCTATGGCTACACCTTC. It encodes CASSIEGRVSYGYTF.

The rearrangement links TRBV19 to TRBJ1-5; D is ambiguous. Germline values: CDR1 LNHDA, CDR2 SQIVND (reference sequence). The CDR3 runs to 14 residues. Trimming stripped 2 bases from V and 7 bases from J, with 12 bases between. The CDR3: CASSINLGGQPQHF. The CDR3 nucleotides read TGTGCCAGTAGTATAAATCTGGGAGGGCAGCCCCAGCATTTT.

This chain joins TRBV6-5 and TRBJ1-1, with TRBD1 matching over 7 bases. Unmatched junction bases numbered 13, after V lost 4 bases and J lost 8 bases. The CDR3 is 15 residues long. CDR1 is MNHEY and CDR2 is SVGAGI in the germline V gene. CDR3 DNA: TGTGCCAGCAGTTCGCCACTCCGGGACAGAGAGGAAGCTTTCTTT. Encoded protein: CASSSPLRDREEAFF.

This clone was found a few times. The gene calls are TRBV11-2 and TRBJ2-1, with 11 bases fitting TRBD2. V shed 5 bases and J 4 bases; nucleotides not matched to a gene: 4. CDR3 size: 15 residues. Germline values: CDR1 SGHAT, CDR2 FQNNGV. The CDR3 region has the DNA TGTGCCAGCAGCCTTAGCGGGAGGGGATACAATGAGCAGTTCTTC. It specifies CASSLSGRGYNEQFF.

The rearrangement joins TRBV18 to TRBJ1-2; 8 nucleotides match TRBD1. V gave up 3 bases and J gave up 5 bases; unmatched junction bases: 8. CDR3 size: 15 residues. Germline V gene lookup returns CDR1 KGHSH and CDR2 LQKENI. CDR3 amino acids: CASSPADRGDYGYTF. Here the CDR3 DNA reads TGTGCCAGCTCACCGGCCGACAGGGGAGATTATGGCTACACCTTC.

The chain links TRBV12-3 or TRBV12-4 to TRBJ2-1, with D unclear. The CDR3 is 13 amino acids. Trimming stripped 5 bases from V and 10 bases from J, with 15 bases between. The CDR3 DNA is TGTGCCAGCAGTAGAACAGAATTCTGGGAGCAGTTCTTC. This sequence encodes CASSRTEFWEQFF.

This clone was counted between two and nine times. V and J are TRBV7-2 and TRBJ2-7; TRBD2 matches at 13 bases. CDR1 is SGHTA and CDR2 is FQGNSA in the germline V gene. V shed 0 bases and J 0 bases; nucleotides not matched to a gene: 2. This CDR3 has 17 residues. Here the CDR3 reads CASSLAGTSGISYEQYF. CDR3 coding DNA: TGTGCCAGCAGCTTAGCGGGGACTAGCGGGATCTCCTACGAGCAGTACTTC.

CDR3 coding DNA: TGTGCCAGCAGCCATGGGACTAGCGGGAGGTTCTACGAGCAGTACTTC. Protein sequence: CASSHGTSGRFYEQYF. This sequence joins TRBV3-1 (or the pseudogene TRBV3-2) and TRBJ2-7, with 15 bases identical to TRBD2. Per the germline V gene, CDR1 is LGHDT and CDR2 is YNNKEL (reference sequence). V gave up 3 bases and J gave up 3 bases; unmatched junction bases: 3. The CDR3 extends over 16 amino acids.

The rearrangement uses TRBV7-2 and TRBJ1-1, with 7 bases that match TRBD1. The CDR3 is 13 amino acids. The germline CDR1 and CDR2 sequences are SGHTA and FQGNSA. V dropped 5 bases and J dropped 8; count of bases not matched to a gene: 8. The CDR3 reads CASSRETGEEAFF. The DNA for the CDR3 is TGTGCCAGCAGCCGAGAAACAGGGGAGGAAGCTTTCTTT.

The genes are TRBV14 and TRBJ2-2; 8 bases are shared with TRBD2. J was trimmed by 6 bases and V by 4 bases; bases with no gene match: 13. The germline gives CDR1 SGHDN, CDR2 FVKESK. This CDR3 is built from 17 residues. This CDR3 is CASSPLFSGINAGELFF. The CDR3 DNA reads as TGTGCCAGCAGCCCACTGTTTAGCGGGATCAACGCCGGGGAGCTGTTTTTT.